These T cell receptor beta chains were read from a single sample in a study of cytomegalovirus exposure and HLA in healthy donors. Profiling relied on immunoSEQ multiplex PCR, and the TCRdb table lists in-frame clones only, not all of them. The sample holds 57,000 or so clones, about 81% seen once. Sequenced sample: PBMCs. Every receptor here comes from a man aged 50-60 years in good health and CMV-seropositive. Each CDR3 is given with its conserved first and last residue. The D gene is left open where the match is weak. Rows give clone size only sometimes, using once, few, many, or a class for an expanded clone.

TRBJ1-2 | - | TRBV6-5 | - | TGTGCCAGCAGTTACTTACAACAGGGATATGGCTACACCTTC | CASSYLQQGYGYTF
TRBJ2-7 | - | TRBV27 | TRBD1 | TGTGCCAGCAGTAAATTGGGACAGTTTTCCTCCTACGAGCAGTACTTC | CASSKLGQFSSYEQYF
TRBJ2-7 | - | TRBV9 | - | TGTGCCAGCAGCACAGGGACATACTACGAGCAGTACTTC | CASSTGTYYEQYF
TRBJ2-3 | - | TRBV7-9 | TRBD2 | TGTGCCAGCAGCTTCCTAGTCGGGGGGGGCCTTCCCACAGATACGCAGTATTTT | CASSFLVGGGLPTDTQYF
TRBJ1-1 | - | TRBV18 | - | TGTGCCAGCTCACCACCGAGGGGGGGCAACACTGAAGCTTTCTTT | CASSPPRGGNTEAFF
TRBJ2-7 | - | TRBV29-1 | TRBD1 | TGCAGCGTTGAAAAGGGGACAGGGATCGACGAGCAGTACTTC | CSVEKGTGIDEQYF
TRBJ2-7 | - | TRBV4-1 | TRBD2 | TGCGCCAGCAGGCCAATCCACCTAGGGACTAGCGGGTCCTACGAGCAGTACTTC | CASRPIHLGTSGSYEQYF
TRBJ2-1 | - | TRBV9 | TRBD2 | TGTGCCAGCAGCGTAGCCTCCGGGACTAGCGGGTGGGACTCCTACAATGAGCAGTTCTTC | CASSVASGTSGWDSYNEQFF
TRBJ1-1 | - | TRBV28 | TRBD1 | TGTGCCAGCAGCCTTTCCGGGGACAGGACTTCTGAAGCTTTCTTT | CASSLSGDRTSEAFF
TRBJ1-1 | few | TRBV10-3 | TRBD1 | TGTGCCATCAGTCAAGGACAGGGGTACACTGAAGCTTTCTTT | CAISQGQGYTEAFF
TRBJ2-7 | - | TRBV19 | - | TGTGCCAGTAGAATGGGGACTTCTCACGAGCAGTACTTC | CASRMGTSHEQYF
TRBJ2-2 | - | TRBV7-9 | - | TGTTCCAGCAGCTTCGTACGGGGGTCCGGGGAGCTGTTTTTT | CSSSFVRGSGELFF
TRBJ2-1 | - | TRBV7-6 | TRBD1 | TGTGCCAGCAGCTACCGGACAGGGGGAGATGAGCAGTTCTTC | CASSYRTGGDEQFF
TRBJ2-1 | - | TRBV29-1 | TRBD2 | TGCAGCGTTGATAACTGGAGCGGGGGCTTCAATGAGCAGTTCTTC | CSVDNWSGGFNEQFF
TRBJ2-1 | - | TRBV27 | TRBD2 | TGTGCCAGCAGTCCCGGACTAGCGGCTCGCGTTGAGGTTGAGCAGTTCTTC | CASSPGLAARVEVEQFF
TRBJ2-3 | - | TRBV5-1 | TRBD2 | TGCGCCAGCAGGCAAGAGACTAGCGGGAGGGCCACAGATACGCAGTATTTT | CASRQETSGRATDTQYF
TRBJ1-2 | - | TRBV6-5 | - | TGTGCCAGCATCTCATCAGGATCCTCTGGCTACGCCTTC | CASISSGSSGYAF
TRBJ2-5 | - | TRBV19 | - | TGTGCCAGTAGCCGCGACAGCAACGTAAAAGAGATCCAGTACTTC | CASSRDSNVKEIQYF
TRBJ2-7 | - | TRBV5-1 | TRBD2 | TGCGCCAGCGAACTAGCGGGAGGCGGCGACGAGCAGTACTTC | CASELAGGGDEQYF
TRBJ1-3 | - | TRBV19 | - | TGTGCCAGTAGTATCCCACTGAACTCTGGAAACACCATATATTTT | CASSIPLNSGNTIYF
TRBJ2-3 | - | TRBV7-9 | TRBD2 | TGTGCCAGCAGGGTGGGGCGGGAGCCCTCACCGCAGTATTTT | CASRVGREPSPQYF
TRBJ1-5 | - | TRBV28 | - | TGTGCCAGCAGGGCCGGAGGCAATCAGCCCCAGCATTTT | CASRAGGNQPQHF
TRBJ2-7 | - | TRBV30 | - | TGTGCCGGCGACCCGACAGCAGGACCCTACGAGCAGTACTTC | CAGDPTAGPYEQYF
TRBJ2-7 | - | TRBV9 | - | TGTGCCAGCAGCGTAGAAGGTAACGGGTACGAGCAGTACTTC | CASSVEGNGYEQYF
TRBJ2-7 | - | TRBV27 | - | TGTGCCAGCAGTCCGCGGGACGGGTCCTACGAGCAGTACTTC | CASSPRDGSYEQYF
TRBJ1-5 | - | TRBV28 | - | TGTGCCAGCAGTCGGGGAAAGGGCAATCAGCCCCAGCATTTT | CASSRGKGNQPQHF
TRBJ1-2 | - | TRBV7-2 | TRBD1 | TGTGCCAGCAGCTTGAGGGGACAGGGGAACTATGGCTACACCTTC | CASSLRGQGNYGYTF
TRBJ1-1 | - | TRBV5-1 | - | TGCGCCAGCAGCTTGGACCTGGGCGGGGATGCTTTCTTT | CASSLDLGGDAFF
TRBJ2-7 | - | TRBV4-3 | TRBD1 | TGCGCCAGCAGCGACGGACAGGAGATCTACGAGCAGTACTTC | CASSDGQEIYEQYF
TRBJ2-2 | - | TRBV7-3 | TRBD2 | TGTGCCAGCAGTCGCGGGAGTACGAACACCGGGGAGCTGTTTTTT | CASSRGSTNTGELFF
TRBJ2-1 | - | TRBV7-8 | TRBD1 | TGTGCCAGCACCCTAATGGACAGGGGGCTATACAATGAGCAGTTCTTC | CASTLMDRGLYNEQFF
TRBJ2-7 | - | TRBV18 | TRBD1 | TGTGCCAGCTCAACTGGACAGGGCGGCGAGCAGTACTTC | CASSTGQGGEQYF
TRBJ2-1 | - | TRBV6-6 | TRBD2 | TGTGCCAGCAGTTACTCCCGGACTAGCGGGACTTATGAGCAGTTCTTC | CASSYSRTSGTYEQFF
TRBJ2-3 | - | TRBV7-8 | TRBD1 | TGTGCCAGCAGCTTAGATGGGGACAGAGGTATGGATACGCAGTATTTT | CASSLDGDRGMDTQYF
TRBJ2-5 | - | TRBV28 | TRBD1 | TGTGCCAGCAGACAAACAGGGGGTGCAGAGACCCAGTACTTC | CASRQTGGAETQYF
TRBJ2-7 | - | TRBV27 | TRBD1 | TGTGCCAGCAGCCCGGGACAGGGGGCGCGCGAGCAGTACTTC | CASSPGQGAREQYF
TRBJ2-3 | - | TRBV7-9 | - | TGTGCCAGCAGCTTACCCCCACAGGGAGTGGGAACAGATACGCAGTATTTT | CASSLPPQGVGTDTQYF
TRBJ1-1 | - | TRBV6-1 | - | TGTGCCAGCACCCCAGGGCGCACTGAAGCTTTCTTT | CASTPGRTEAFF